This T cell receptor beta chain was profiled in a study of sequential checkpoint blockade in melanoma (dated by TCRdb to between 2017 and 2020). In the study overall: Patients were assigned by 1:1 randomization to either first-line nivolumab followed by ipilimumab (arm A) or ipilimumab followed by nivolumab (arm B). Both trial sequences were followed by maintenance nivolumab. DNA from about 90 melanoma tumor samples collected before treatment underwent TCRbeta immunosequencing. For fewer than 25 patients, matched tumor biopsies were taken both before treatment and at week 13, after single-agent nivolumab (arm A) or ipilimumab (arm B). The same lesion was the source of roughly 80% of the matched pre- and post-treatment tumor biopsy pairs.

The CDR3 starts with the cysteine, ends with the phenylalanine, and has 14 residues. The retained sequence is limited to the CDR3, 42 bases, with the frame set at the first base. The germline V gene supplies CDR1 SGHNT and CDR2 YENEEA. At the junction V is shortened by 4 bases and J by 9 bases; bases outside the gene matches: 6. TCRbeta CDR3 regions were immunosequenced from genomic DNA with the immunoSEQ Assay. Prior to high-throughput sequencing, genomic DNA was amplified by bias-controlled multiplex PCR. Per the source publication's procedure: To quantify the absolute abundance of each unique TCRbeta CDR3 region, the sequences were collapsed and filtered. Clonality was defined as 1 minus Pielou's evenness and was calculated using productive rearrangements only. Tumor T-cell fraction was computed by normalizing TCRbeta template counts to usable DNA, estimated from several housekeeping genes. A previously published method was used to identify clones whose frequencies were significantly greater in on-treatment samples than in baseline samples. Here the immuneACCESS table is served through TCRdb, limited to in-frame sequences with V and J called. Missing clones are a known gap in these copies; in checked studies unresolved V genes cover under half, and the rest lacks a known reason. The V and J calls and the clone size are those of that table, but D and trimming were determined from the DNA. Present in this sample are more than 9,500 clones, more than 20% of which were seen just once. The top ten clones comprise roughly a sixth of the sample.

The paper as a whole reports these results and caveats: Small sample sizes and reduced statistical power limited the within-arm analyses of tumor T-cell fraction. Tumor T-cell fraction and clonality correlated with PD-L1 staining and CD8+ T-cell counts but not with mutational load. Patients with increases in tumor T-cell fraction and clonality by week 13 were approximately 30 times more likely to achieve clinical benefit. In the nivolumab-first arm (arm A), an association was found between pretreatment tumor TIL clonality and response (P = .04). Validation of the response-prediction model combining TCR metrics and mutation burden is needed in larger, independent patient cohorts.

In light of the paper, this sample's treatment or condition label describes: randomized to nivolumab then ipilimumab (arm A) or the reverse (arm B). Prior DNA-damaging chemotherapy had not been received by any trial patient. Samples came from patients with melanoma in CheckMate 064, a randomized, open-label phase II trial of sequential checkpoint blockade. Tumor TCR sequencing used genomic DNA from formalin-fixed paraffin-embedded (FFPE) tissue samples. In the case of this clone: The clone's antigen remains unknown. Per-nucleotide qualities are absent, and no much larger clonotype sits a single base away.

Rearrangement joined TRBV11-3 to TRBJ1-6; 7 bases in between match TRBD1. The source of this sequence is a human donor with melanoma. The material sequenced was tumor tissue (inferred from file names), taken from a patient given nivolumab and ipilimumab in sequence. The DNA sequence is TGTGCCAGCAGCTATATCGGGACAGCTTCACCCCTCCACTTT. This translates into CASSYIGTASPLHF.